This record looks at one T cell receptor (beta chain) sequence and its context. Its antigen is not known. V lost 2 bases and J lost 4; bases outside the gene matches: 3. The CDR3 loop spans 15 amino acids. Germline-derived CDR1 and CDR2 are MNHNY and SVGAGI (reference sequence). The sample is drawn from a study of shared clonotypes between healthy human individuals. Overall study: With ages of 18 to 49, the donors were two women and a few men. Study observations and caveats: Rarefaction analysis demonstrated incomplete sorted-subset sequencing notwithstanding large depth. The naive CD4 repertoires of several donors were compared, and about 5% of clonotypes were shared. Among non-shared clonotypes, generation probabilities were lower than among those shared by all four donors.

Clones were read by immunoSEQ multiplex PCR, and TCRdb kept only the in-frame ones, dropping some. The table has about 2,500,000 clones, approximately 92% seen once. The TCR sequence derives from a man between 18 and 35 years old in good health. What was sequenced was naive CD4+ T cells sorted from blood. As for subset: CD45RA+ positively selected. This chain links TRBV6-6 with TRBJ2-3; 10 bases match TRBD1. The CDR3 protein is CASSYGQGEADTQYF. The DNA of the CDR3 is TGTGCCAGCAGTTACGGACAGGGGGAGGCAGATACGCAGTATTTT.